Sequencing of this TCR beta chain was carried out in a study of T-cell memory formation after mild COVID-19 (dated by TCRdb to 2020 to 2023). Broadly, across the study: Most TCR sequence clusters were specific to one of the two donors. In a couple of donors, T-cell clones that expanded and contracted after mild COVID-19 were tracked by sequencing TCRalpha and TCRbeta repertoires over time. The cohort was made up of two young adult volunteers, one female and one male, who were previously healthy. Broader findings and caveats from the paper: SARS-CoV-2 specificity of the second-wave clones peaking on day 37 was not confirmed. Balanced CD4/CD8 phenotypes were observed for clones contracting from day 15 to 85, whereas a bias towards CD4+ was observed for a second wave of clones expanding from day 15 to 37. Some responding clones were detected in pre-infection memory, which suggested that pre-existing cross-reactive memory T cells had joined the SARS-CoV-2 response. The study covered only two mild cases, and larger cohorts including severe cases with pre-infection samples were considered necessary. Contracting CD4+ clones turned up mainly in the CM and EM memory subsets, whereas EMRA was where CD8+ clones were enriched.

This sample was sequenced with an Illumina NovaSeq 6000. TCRalpha and TCRbeta cDNA libraries were built by 5'RACE with constant-segment primers, adding sample barcodes and unique molecular identifiers. Trizol reagent was used to extract RNA from every sample. Libraries were amplified in two PCR steps, with a second sample barcode and Illumina TruSeq adapters added in the second step. Libraries were sequenced on an Illumina NovaSeq with 2 x 150 bp paired-end reads. Concerning the study's data processing: With migec v1.2.7, reads were demultiplexed and then collapsed into UMI-guided consensus sequences. Using mixcr v2.1.11, UMI consensuses were aligned to TRA and TRB V and J templates and then assembled into clonotypes. A clonotype was counted as expanded or contracted only if both edgeR and NoisET called the change significant, with noise models trained on biological replicates. For edgeR calls, the cutoffs were a false discovery rate-adjusted p below 0.01 and a log2 fold-change threshold of 1. As an exploratory analysis of dynamics, max-normalized trajectories of the 1000 most abundant clonotypes were examined by PCA with hierarchical clustering. Separately sequenced CD4+ and CD8+ repertoires were used to assign a CD4 or CD8 phenotype to each responding clone. TCRdb reprocessing: public reads trimmed at Q25 with fastp, clones called with MiXCR, in-frame beta chains kept. Rows matching on CDR3 protein sequence are summarized as one entry with the most common DNA and genes. TCRdb's processing, not the authors', yielded these V and J calls. In all, the sample holds a few hundred thousand distinct CDR3 sequences, and roughly 15% of those were seen once. About 20% of the sample belongs to the ten largest clones.

Notes on this clonotype: The specificity of this receptor is unknown. No qualities accompany the bases; no much larger clone lies one base away.

PBMCs were isolated by Ficoll-Paque density gradient centrifugation. The CDR3 measures 16 amino acids from cysteine to phenylalanine. Of the read, only the CDR3 DNA is kept; its 48 bases are in frame from base 1. The germline V gene specifies MNHEY as CDR1 and SVGAGI as CDR2. Trimming removed 2 bases from V and 7 bases from J; the gene matches leave 13 bases unexplained. In this chain, TRBV6-5 is recombined with TRBJ1-2; 7 bases in between match TRBD1. The receptor was derived from a man aged 18 to 35 who had mild COVID-19 (a few samples of this study predate the infection). The sample titles of this study are shuffled in the database, so cell type and time point are left out; the donor was told from shared clones. The sample comprised PBMCs or a T cell subset sorted from them (not recorded which). The DNA reads as follows: TGTGCCAGCAGTTACCTATCTCTCCGACAGGGCGCTGGCTACACCTTC. Translated, this is CASSYLSLRQGAGYTF.